The following is a T cell receptor (beta chain) sequence with its context. Its antigen is as yet unknown. TCRdb recomputed calls from the RT-PCR reads with MiXCR, one row per CDR3 protein. This sample yields approximately 490,000 distinct CDR3 sequences, of which approximately 7.7% are seen a single time; less than 15% belongs to the top ten. Germline CDR1 is LGHNA and CDR2 is YSLEER. CDR3 length: 15 amino acids. V lost 6 bases, J lost 5 bases, and 8 bases stayed unmatched. This sample stems from a study of response to subunit inactivated influenza vaccine. Findings of the study overall: Seasonal influenza vaccination, on each occasion, was suggested by the authors to recruit few new T cells.

The TCR was taken from a man aged 50 to 75 who received an inactivated influenza vaccine. The rearrangement links TRBV4-3 to TRBJ2-2; 8 bases map to TRBD2. The source was PBMCs from blood, collected 23 to 25 months after vaccination. The CDR3 protein is CASRSGRYWTGELFF. CDR3 DNA: TGCGCCAGCAGGAGCGGGAGATACTGGACCGGGGAGCTGTTTTTT.